The 19 T cell receptor beta chains listed next were all sequenced from one sample in a study of metastatic and nonmetastatic thyroid tumors. Each patient came to thyroid surgery without any prior treatment (of any kind). TCRdb reprocessed the PCR reads using MiXCR. Of about 4,000 clones in the sample, 35% to 45% were seen once. Sequenced material: adjacent normal tissue. These receptors were collected from a male donor with papillary thyroid cancer or a benign thyroid nodule (not recorded which). Some clones in this sample may be carry-over from other donors' samples.

In its sample, this clone was seen a few times. This chain uses TRBV20-1 with TRBJ2-7; D assignment may be TRBD1 or TRBD2 (5 bases each). With 3 bases removed from V and 1 base from J, the gap between germline ends came to 16 bases. Looked up from germline, CDR1 is DFQATT and CDR2 is SNEGSKA (reference sequence). This CDR3 has 15 residues. In DNA, the CDR3 is TGCAGTGCTAGCGGGGCTAGAGGGCAATCCTACGAGCAGTACTTC. Translating it yields CSASGARGQSYEQYF.

The V gene is TRBV5-1, the J gene TRBJ2-1; 8 bases map to TRBD1. The CDR3 extends over 15 amino acids. Unmatched junction bases numbered 5, after V lost 4 bases and J lost 2 bases. Germline CDR1 and CDR2: SGHRS and YFSETQ. The DNA for the CDR3 is TGCGCCAGCAGCATGACAGGGGAAACCTACAATGAGCAGTTCTTC. Protein product: CASSMTGETYNEQFF. The full variable domain, with the rest looked up from reference TRBV5-1 and TRBJ2-1, is KAGVTQTPRYLIKTRGQQVTLSCSPISGHRSVSWYQQTPGQGLQFLFEYFSETQRNKGNFPGRFSGRQFSNSRSEMNVSTLELGDSALYLCASSMTGETYNEQFFGPGTRLTVL.

A few counts support this clone. The rearrangement links TRBV6-2 or TRBV6-3 to TRBJ1-5, with TRBD1 matching over 7 bases. Trimming removed 6 bases from V and 0 bases from J; junction bases left unmatched: 5. Germline lookup yields CDR1 MNHEY and CDR2 SVGEGT. This CDR3 is 15 amino acids long. CDR3 nucleotide sequence: TGTGCCAGCAGGGGACAGTCGTATAGCAATCAGCCCCAGCATTTT. Translating it yields CASRGQSYSNQPQHF.

The rearrangement joins TRBV11-1 to TRBJ2-1; maybe TRBD2 (5 bases). V lost 5 bases and J 10 bases, leaving 27 bases between the germline ends. This CDR3 comprises 17 residues. Per the germline V gene, CDR1 is SGHAT and CDR2 is FQDESV (reference sequence). CDR3 DNA sequence: TGTGCCAGCAGCCCTAAACCGAGCGAGCGGTTTGAAGAGGAGCAGTTCTTC. Translating it yields CASSPKPSERFEEEQFF.

V is TRBV14 and J is TRBJ2-1; TRBD2 aligns across 11 bases. J gave up 4 bases and V 4 bases, and 3 bases lay outside the gene matches. Germline V gene lookup returns CDR1 SGHDN and CDR2 FVKESK. There are 15 residues in the CDR3. CDR3 coding DNA: TGTGCCAGCAGCCCCCGACTAGCGGGGTACAATGAGCAGTTCTTC. This sequence encodes CASSPRLAGYNEQFF.

This clone was detected a few times. The chain joins TRBV27 to TRBJ2-7; D is ambiguous. Trimming took off 6 bases at V and 3 bases at J, with 15 bases between the two ends. The CDR3 extends over 14 amino acids. Per the germline V gene, CDR1 is MNHEY and CDR2 is SMNVEV (reference sequence). The CDR3 DNA is TGTGCCAGCAGCCCATCGCAGCTCCTCTACGAGCAGTACTTC. This encodes CASSPSQLLYEQYF.

The rearrangement uses TRBV12-3 or TRBV12-4 and TRBJ2-7; either TRBD1 or TRBD2 may fit D (5 bases each). V lost 6 bases and J 0 bases, leaving 18 bases between the germline ends. The CDR3 is 16 residues long. Here the CDR3 DNA reads TGTGCCAGCAGACCTGGGACCGCCTTCTTCTCCTACGAGCAGTACTTC. Its translation is CASRPGTAFFSYEQYF.

This clone has only a few counts. J is TRBJ1-2 and V is TRBV19, with 9 bases lining up with TRBD1. The germline CDR1 and CDR2 sequences are LNHDA and SQIVND (reference sequence). After removal of 10 bases from V and 8 bases from J, the junction contained 11 bases not matched to a gene. The CDR3 has 13 residues. CDR3 amino acids: CATPDRGGYGYTF. In DNA form, the CDR3 reads TGTGCCACCCCGGACAGGGGAGGATACGGCTACACCTTC.

The chain carries TRBV7-6 and TRBJ2-1; TRBD2 aligns across 7 bases. This CDR3 is built from 17 residues. From germline, CDR1 is SGHVS and CDR2 FNYEAQ. The V and J ends lost 1 base and 1 base, in that order; junction bases with no gene match: 7. The CDR3 loop is CASSLGRREASYNEQFF. CDR3 nucleotide sequence: TGTGCCAGCAGCTTAGGCCGACGGGAGGCTTCCTACAATGAGCAGTTCTTC. Filled out from reference TRBV7-6 and TRBJ2-1, the complete variable domain reads GAGVSQSPRYKVTKRGQDVALRCDPISGHVSLYWYRQALGQGPEFLTYFNYEAQQDKSGLPNDRFSAERPEGSISTLTIQRTEQRDSAMYRCASSLGRREASYNEQFFGPGTRLTVL.

By share of the sample, this clone is large. The genes are TRBV20-1 and TRBJ1-1; no reliable D call. Germline assignment: CDR1 DFQATT and CDR2 SNEGSKA (reference sequence). Trimming removed 0 bases from V and 6 bases from J, with 2 bases in between. This CDR3 comprises 10 residues. CDR3 sequence: CSARDPEAFF. CDR3 DNA sequence: TGCAGTGCTAGAGACCCTGAAGCTTTCTTT.

The CDR3 protein is CASSLDGRDYEQYF. As DNA, the CDR3 is TGTGCCAGCAGCTTAGACGGGAGGGATTACGAGCAGTACTTC. The J gene is TRBJ2-7, the V gene TRBV7-2; 8 bases agree with TRBD2. There are 14 residues in the CDR3. The germline V gene encodes CDR1 SGHTA and CDR2 FQGNSA. The ends lost 1 base at V and 4 bases at J; junction bases unmatched: 3. Drawing the rest from reference TRBV7-2 and TRBJ2-7, the complete variable domain is GAGVSQSPSNKVTEKGKDVELRCDPISGHTALYWYRQSLGQGLEFLIYFQGNSAPDKSGLPSDRFSAERTGGSVSTLTIQRTQQEDSAVYLCASSLDGRDYEQYFGPGTRLTVT.

Judged by abundance, this clone is large. The genes are TRBV7-8 and TRBJ2-7; 7 nucleotides agree with TRBD2. The CDR3 is made up of 16 amino acids. V was pared by 2 bases and J by 0 bases, with 7 bases of the junction left unmatched. The germline V gene encodes CDR1 SGHVS and CDR2 FQNEAQ. The CDR3 region is CASSLLSGASSYEQYF. CDR3 DNA sequence: TGTGCCAGCAGCTTATTGAGCGGGGCGAGCTCCTACGAGCAGTACTTC.

This clone was counted ten times or more. This chain joins TRBV3-1 and TRBJ1-1; the D is unclear. The CDR3 runs to 14 residues. Trimming stripped 4 bases from V and 0 bases from J, with 9 bases between. The V gene's germline CDR1 is LGHDT and CDR2 YNNKEL (reference sequence). In DNA, the CDR3 is TGTGCCAGCAGCCTCCGTCTAATGAACACTGAAGCTTTCTTT. Translation gives CASSLRLMNTEAFF.

In this sample, this clone is medium-sized (0.01 to 0.1%). V is TRBV27 and J is TRBJ1-1, with D hard to call. The germline V and J ends were trimmed by 2 bases and 4 bases, with 14 bases remaining between them. CDR3 length: 15 residues. From germline, CDR1 is MNHEY and CDR2 SMNVEV (reference sequence). CDR3 sequence (DNA): TGTGCCAGCAGTTTAGGACCCTCGGGGAGCACTGAAGCTTTCTTT. Translated: CASSLGPSGSTEAFF.

The chain recombines TRBV7-2 with TRBJ2-2, with TRBD2 matching 7 bases. Germline V gives CDR1 SGHTA, CDR2 FQGNSA. V lost 5 bases and J lost 6; bases outside the gene matches: 6. This CDR3 has 14 amino acids. The CDR3 DNA reads TGTGCCAGCAGCACTCTAGCGGTTTCCGGGGAGCTGTTTTTT. Its translation is CASSTLAVSGELFF.

The V and J genes are TRBV11-1 and TRBJ1-2, with D perhaps matching TRBD1 (6 bases). Germline V lookup: CDR1 SGHAT, CDR2 FQDESV (reference sequence). This CDR3 comprises 13 residues. V dropped 3 bases and J dropped 8 bases, with 13 bases sitting between them. The CDR3 region is CASSFSGGGGYTF. The CDR3 DNA reads TGTGCCAGCAGCTTTTCCGGGGGCGGCGGCTACACCTTC.

This clone turned up a few times. The chain is built from TRBV20-1 and TRBJ1-5; D is uncertain. V lost 5 bases to trimming and J lost 0 bases, with 17 bases between them. The CDR3 has 16 amino acids. The germline V gene encodes CDR1 DFQATT and CDR2 SNEGSKA (reference sequence). For the CDR3, the DNA is TGCAGTGCTTCAATACCAGAGATTTATAGCAATCAGCCCCAGCATTTT. Its translation is CSASIPEIYSNQPQHF.

V is TRBV7-3 and J is TRBJ2-7; the D gene is possibly TRBD1 (7 bases). Germline V gene sequence: CDR1 SGHTA, CDR2 FQGTGA. Trimming shortened V by 1 base and J by 0 bases, and 10 bases separated the two germline ends. The CDR3 contains 15 residues. Here the CDR3 reads CASSLSGDSSYEQYF. The DNA of the CDR3 is TGTGCCAGCAGCTTAAGCGGGGACAGCTCCTACGAGCAGTACTTC.

The chain combines TRBV2 with TRBJ2-1, with TRBD2 matching over 8 bases. Per the germline V gene, CDR1 is SNHLY and CDR2 is FYNNEI. Trimming at V came to 8 bases and at J to 0 bases, leaving 6 bases not matched to a gene. CDR3 length: 15 residues. In DNA form, the CDR3 reads TGTGCCAGCGGGTTCAGCGGGAGCTCCTACAATGAGCAGTTCTTC. Translating gives CASGFSGSSYNEQFF.